The source of this T cell receptor (beta chain) is a study of T cell responses to AZD1222 COVID-19 vaccine. For the study at large: Second-dose timings of about 4 or about 12 weeks were pooled. Study findings and constraints: An increase in Spike-specific TCR breadth and depth was observed after two AZD1222 doses. Clonal diversity was possibly underestimated; the donors were predominantly white British and more often female. Repertoire sampling was restricted to post-peak T cell response timepoints.

Looked up from germline, CDR1 is MNHEY and CDR2 is SMNVEV (reference sequence). Trimming removed 5 bases from V and 0 bases from J, with 11 bases in between. This CDR3 is 16 amino acids long. Libraries were prepared by immunoSEQ multiplex PCR; TCRdb keeps only in-frame clonotypes and omits some of them. The data show approximately 190,000 clones, approximately 92% seen once. Remarks on this clone: As yet, its antigen is unknown.

The chain links TRBV27 to TRBJ1-6; D ambiguous. The specimen was peripheral blood, collected on day 0 of AZD1222 vaccination. This clonotype originated in an adult in good health. The CDR3, as DNA: TGTGCCAGCAGTCCATATAAGAGCTCCTATAATTCACCCCTCCACTTT. Protein product: CASSPYKSSYNSPLHF.